The 30 T cell receptor beta chains in this list originate from one sample, sequenced in a study of cytomegalovirus exposure and HLA in healthy donors (dated by TCRdb to 2016 to 2017). The library was obtained by the immunoSEQ multiplex PCR assay. For the multiplex PCR, a mixture combining 60 forward primers for TCR Vbeta segments and 13 reverse primers for TCR Jbeta segments was used. TCRdb provides this immuneACCESS table in a form limited to in-frame rearrangements. Some clones are lacking; in checked studies, under half of them reflect an unresolved V gene, and why the rest are absent is not known. This sample gives about 160,000 clones in total; 75% to 90% of them show up just once. 1.5% to 2% of the sample is taken by the ten largest. The sample consisted of PBMCs. The receptors shown here come from a woman aged 18 to 35 in good health and CMV-seronegative.

V and J are TRBV6-1 and TRBJ2-7, with 9 bases lining up with TRBD1. Trimming cost V 3 bases and J 7 bases; bases outside gene matches: 13. The V gene's germline CDR1 is MNHNS and CDR2 SASEGT. The CDR3 totals 16 residues. CDR3 sequence: CASSDTPGQGSQEQYF. The CDR3 nucleotides read TGTGCCAGCAGTGACACTCCGGGACAGGGAAGTCAAGAGCAGTACTTC.

The chain's CDR3 is CASRRPGQGYEQYF. CDR3 bases: TGTGCCAGCAGGCGACCGGGACAGGGCTACGAGCAGTACTTC. The V call is TRBV5-5, the J call TRBJ2-7; 9 nucleotides align to TRBD1. The CDR3 runs 14 residues. Losses at the gene ends were 5 bases for V and 3 bases for J; bases not matched to a gene: 6. CDR1 is SGHKS and CDR2 is YYEKEE in the germline V gene (reference sequence).

This chain connects TRBV5-1 to TRBJ2-1; 11 nucleotides line up with TRBD1. Germline V lookup: CDR1 SGHRS, CDR2 YFSETQ. The CDR3 runs to 15 residues. The junction had 9 bases not matched to a gene; V was cut back by 4 bases and J by 9 bases. CDR3 nucleotide sequence: TGCGCCAGCAGCAAAGGACAGGGGGCTTTTCTTGAGCAGTTCTTC. Its protein is CASSKGQGAFLEQFF.

This clone has just one count. The chain carries TRBV13 and TRBJ2-7, with 8 nucleotides matching TRBD2. The CDR3 has 17 residues. Trimming at V came to 6 bases and at J to 3 bases, leaving 16 bases not matched to a gene. CDR1 is PRHDT, CDR2 FYEKMQ, per germline (reference sequence). CDR3 in amino acids: CASSHRGDIAGRYEQYF. The CDR3 region has the DNA TGTGCCAGCAGTCACCGGGGGGATATAGCGGGACGCTACGAGCAGTACTTC.

This clone was found once. This rearrangement joins TRBV6-4 to TRBJ1-1; D may be TRBD1 (6 bases). The germline V gene encodes CDR1 MRHNA and CDR2 SNTAGT. The CDR3 has 15 residues. V was trimmed by 6 bases and J by 2 bases, leaving 16 bases between them. The CDR3 DNA is TGTGCCAGCAGACTCGAAGGGGGGGGAAACACTGAAGCTTTCTTT. Translated: CASRLEGGGNTEAFF.

A remark on this clone: The sample has other DNA sequences that encode this CDR3 too. The chain couples TRBV7-8 to TRBJ2-3, with a weak D call TRBD2 (6 bases). Trimming took 5 bases from V and 6 from J, leaving 18 bases between them. The CDR3 is made up of 15 amino acids. CDR1 SGHVS and CDR2 FQNEAQ come from the germline V gene. DNA for the CDR3: TGTGCCAGCAGCCCAGGGTATGGGGAGGTGGATACGCAGTATTTT. This gives the protein CASSPGYGEVDTQYF.

The J gene is TRBJ2-7, the V gene TRBV6-1, with D maybe TRBD2 (6 bases). The length of the CDR3 is 15 residues. Germline-derived CDR1 and CDR2 are MNHNS and SASEGT. Trimming stripped 5 bases from V and 0 bases from J, with 14 bases between. Here the CDR3 reads CASSSLHGSSYEQYF. Here the CDR3 DNA reads TGTGCCAGCAGTTCACTCCACGGGAGCTCCTACGAGCAGTACTTC.

With regard to this clone: This specimen includes other DNA sequences encoding the same CDR3. This chain links TRBV27 with TRBJ1-2; D is perhaps TRBD1 (5 bases). Deletions cut 3 bases from V and 0 bases from J, with 8 bases between. CDR3 size: 14 residues. Germline V lookup: CDR1 MNHEY, CDR2 SMNVEV (reference sequence). The CDR3 loop reads CASSFQGPNYGYTF. The CDR3 DNA follows: TGTGCCAGCAGTTTCCAGGGCCCTAACTATGGCTACACCTTC.

The V call is TRBV10-3, the J call TRBJ1-1; 8 bases match TRBD1. Germline-derived CDR1 and CDR2 are ENHRY and SYGVKD. CDR3 length equals 14 residues. The V and J ends lost 6 bases and 5 bases, in that order; junction bases with no gene match: 8. CDR3 in amino acids: CAISSTGAGTEAFF. The CDR3 DNA reads TGTGCCATCAGCTCGACAGGGGCTGGGACTGAAGCTTTCTTT.

The chain links TRBV5-3 to TRBJ2-1; the D gene is possibly TRBD2 (5 bases). TRBV5-3 is assigned to the ORF class and has an uncertain function. V lost 4 bases, J lost 2 bases, and 7 bases lay in between. The CDR3 has 13 residues. The CDR3 protein is CARSPGTYNEQFF. The DNA of the CDR3 is TGTGCCAGAAGCCCGGGGACCTACAATGAGCAGTTCTTC.

The rearrangement joins TRBV27 to TRBJ1-2; the D gene is possibly TRBD1 (5 bases). The germline CDR1 and CDR2 sequences are MNHEY and SMNVEV (reference sequence). Between the trimmed V and J ends, which lost 6 bases and 4 bases, there was a span of 21 bases. The CDR3 covers 16 residues. This CDR3 reads CASRGPLGALSYGYTF. DNA for the CDR3: TGTGCCAGCAGGGGGCCCTTAGGCGCCCTCAGCTATGGCTACACCTTC.

The genes are TRBV6-5 and TRBJ2-7; TRBD2 is a possible D gene (6 bases). CDR1 is MNHEY, CDR2 SVGAGI, per germline. The CDR3 runs 15 residues. V was pared by 7 bases and J by 0 bases, with 16 bases between. CDR3 region: CASNEEEGSSYEQYF. CDR3 nucleotides: TGTGCCAGCAACGAGGAGGAGGGAAGCTCCTACGAGCAGTACTTC.

The chain has TRBV2 and TRBJ1-4; a weak D match, TRBD1 (6 bases). The V gene lost 8 bases and the J gene lost 7 bases, with 17 bases spanning the gap. The CDR3 spans 14 residues. Germline V gene data show CDR1 as SNHLY and CDR2 as FYNNEI. The CDR3 nucleotides are TGTGCCAGCCTGCGGGGGGCTGGTGGTGAAAAACTGTTTTTT. Amino acid sequence: CASLRGAGGEKLFF.

CDR3 bases: TGTGCCAGCAGTTACGATGACAGGACTGGGGATACGCAGTATTTT. Amino acid sequence: CASSYDDRTGDTQYF. This rearrangement joins TRBV6-5 to TRBJ2-3; maybe TRBD1 (6 bases). V shed 2 bases and J shed 6 bases, with 15 bases lying between them. Germline-derived CDR1 and CDR2 are MNHEY and SVGAGI. This CDR3 region has 15 residues.

The chain uses TRBV4-1 and TRBJ2-1; 7 positions match TRBD2. Per germline, CDR1 MGHRA and CDR2 YSYEKL. The CDR3 spans 15 residues. The junction had 5 bases not matched to a gene; V was cut back by 0 bases and J by 6 bases. CDR3 nucleotide sequence: TGCGCCAGCAGCCAAGACGGGCGGGAGTTCAATGAGCAGTTCTTC. Translating it yields CASSQDGREFNEQFF.

This chain connects TRBV5-1 to TRBJ2-2; 7 nucleotides agree with TRBD2. After removal of 1 base from V and 2 bases from J, the junction contained 2 bases not matched to a gene. The CDR3 totals 15 residues. Germline values: CDR1 SGHRS, CDR2 YFSETQ. The CDR3 reads CASSLWGGNTGELFF. The CDR3 DNA is TGCGCCAGCAGCTTGTGGGGGGGTAACACCGGGGAGCTGTTTTTT.

The CDR3 nucleotides are TGTGCCAGCAGCTCCATGAACACTGAAGCTTTCTTT. Encoded protein: CASSSMNTEAFF. V gene TRBV7-9 combines with J gene TRBJ1-1; D unclear. V shed 4 bases and J shed 0 bases, with 3 bases lying between them. The CDR3 is made up of 12 amino acids. The germline V gene encodes CDR1 SEHNR and CDR2 FQNEAQ (reference sequence).

This clone was recorded a few times. The chain recombines TRBV7-2 with TRBJ1-5; 7 nucleotides match TRBD1. The V gene's germline CDR1 is SGHTA and CDR2 FQGNSA. The CDR3 covers 16 residues. After removal of 4 bases from V and 6 bases from J, the junction contained 12 bases not matched to a gene. The CDR3 is CASSSLSTGFFQPQHF. The CDR3 DNA is TGTGCCAGCAGCTCGTTATCGACAGGGTTCTTTCAGCCCCAGCATTTT.

V and J are TRBV6-1 and TRBJ1-5; D is perhaps TRBD1 (5 bases). The germline V gene encodes CDR1 MNHNS and CDR2 SASEGT. V was cut by 1 base and J by 7 bases, with 14 bases left in between. The CDR3 covers 15 residues. CDR3: CASSEGGGGFQPQHF. The CDR3 DNA reads as TGTGCCAGCAGTGAAGGGGGCGGGGGTTTCCAGCCCCAGCATTTT.

The chain employs TRBV7-2 and TRBJ2-3, with 12 bases fitting TRBD2. V lost 6 bases and J lost 9; bases outside the gene matches: 7. The CDR3 totals 14 residues. CDR1 is SGHTA, CDR2 FQGNSA, per germline. For the CDR3, the DNA is TGTGCCAGCAGTTCCGGACTAGCGGGGAACACGCAGTATTTT. Protein sequence: CASSSGLAGNTQYF.

This clone was found once. The chain uses TRBV10-1 and TRBJ2-1; 11 bases are shared with TRBD2. V lost 5 bases to trimming and J lost 3 bases; unmatched junction nucleotides: 6. CDR1 and CDR2 (germline): WNHNN, SYGVQD (reference sequence). This CDR3 region has 16 residues. CDR3 in DNA: TGCGCCAGCAGTACCACTAGCGGGGGCCTCTACAATGAGCAGTTCTTC. This sequence encodes CASSTTSGGLYNEQFF.

The genes are TRBV7-8 and TRBJ2-5; TRBD1 matches at 8 bases. J lost 4 bases, V lost 5 bases, and 12 bases had no gene match. The CDR3 is made up of 16 amino acids. Germline loops: CDR1 SGHVS, CDR2 FQNEAQ. The CDR3: CASSKRTGSSLETQYF. In DNA, the CDR3 is TGTGCCAGCAGCAAACGGACAGGGAGTTCCCTAGAGACCCAGTACTTC.

J is TRBJ2-3 and V is TRBV27; TRBD2 is a possible D gene (5 bases). The CDR3 is 13 residues long. Trimming took 2 bases from V and 6 from J, leaving 9 bases between them. Germline-derived CDR1 and CDR2 are MNHEY and SMNVEV (reference sequence). DNA of the CDR3: TGTGCCAGCAGTTTAGGGAGTTTGGATACGCAGTATTTT. Protein: CASSLGSLDTQYF.

The V call is TRBV14, the J call TRBJ2-7; D perhaps matches TRBD1 (6 bases). The CDR3 spans 14 residues. Between the trimmed V and J ends, which lost 4 bases and 4 bases, there was a span of 14 bases. Germline CDR1 is SGHDN and CDR2 is FVKESK. CDR3 in DNA: TGTGCCAGCAGCCCGAAACAGGGATCTTACGAGCAGTACTTC. Translating gives CASSPKQGSYEQYF.

Remarks on this clone: Given the absence of the conserved phenylalanine or tryptophan at the CDR3 end, a read error is likely. The V gene is TRBV27, the J gene TRBJ2-3, with D possibly TRBD2 on 6 matching bases. The V end lost 1 base, the J end lost 7 bases, and 12 bases lay between the germline ends. This CDR3 has 14 residues. Germline CDR1 is MNHEY and CDR2 is SMNVEV (reference sequence). This chain's CDR3 is CASSLLGTDNTQYL. The CDR3 DNA is TGTGCCAGCAGTTTATTGGGGACTGATAATACGCAGTATCTT.

This rearrangement joins TRBV27 to TRBJ2-1, with 13 nucleotides matching TRBD2. The CDR3 is 15 amino acids. The V segment lost 5 bases and the J segment 7 bases; nucleotides outside the gene matches: 5. Per germline, CDR1 MNHEY and CDR2 SMNVEV (reference sequence). The CDR3 loop is CASSGGTSGENEQFF. The CDR3 DNA sequence: TGTGCCAGCAGTGGCGGGACTAGCGGGGAGAATGAGCAGTTCTTC.

The chain links TRBV2 to TRBJ2-5; 11 bases map to TRBD2. This CDR3 is built from 17 residues. The germline V gene has CDR1 SNHLY and CDR2 FYNNEI. V trimming: 5 bases; J trimming: 5 bases; junction bases outside the gene matches: 13. This CDR3 reads CASSFNVAGGRWETQYF. In DNA, the CDR3 is TGTGCCAGCAGTTTTAACGTAGCGGGGGGGCGCTGGGAGACCCAGTACTTC.

The chain is built from TRBV6-5 and TRBJ1-1, with D possibly being TRBD1 (6 bases). Trimming stripped 7 bases from V and 5 bases from J, with 8 bases between. Germline lookup yields CDR1 MNHEY and CDR2 SVGAGI. The CDR3 totals 11 residues. CDR3 DNA sequence: TGTGCCAGCAAAAGGGGGACTGAAGCTTTCTTT. Protein: CASKRGTEAFF.

The rearrangement uses TRBV6-4 and TRBJ2-7; D might be TRBD2 (6 bases). Trimming removed 6 bases at V and 3 bases at J, with 15 bases between. This CDR3 comprises 14 residues. Germline CDR1 is MRHNA and CDR2 is SNTAGT. DNA of the CDR3: TGTGCCAGCAGCCCCCGGGCGGGACTCTACGAGCAGTACTTC. Its translation: CASSPRAGLYEQYF.

V usage is TRBV14 and J usage is TRBJ1-3, with D maybe TRBD1 (6 bases). The ends were cut back, 5 bases at V and 0 bases at J, with 11 bases in the middle. Germline V lookup: CDR1 SGHDN, CDR2 FVKESK. CDR3 size: 15 residues. The CDR3 nucleotides read TGTGCCAGCAGCTCACAGGGTTCCTCTGGAAACACCATATATTTT. Its translation: CASSSQGSSGNTIYF.